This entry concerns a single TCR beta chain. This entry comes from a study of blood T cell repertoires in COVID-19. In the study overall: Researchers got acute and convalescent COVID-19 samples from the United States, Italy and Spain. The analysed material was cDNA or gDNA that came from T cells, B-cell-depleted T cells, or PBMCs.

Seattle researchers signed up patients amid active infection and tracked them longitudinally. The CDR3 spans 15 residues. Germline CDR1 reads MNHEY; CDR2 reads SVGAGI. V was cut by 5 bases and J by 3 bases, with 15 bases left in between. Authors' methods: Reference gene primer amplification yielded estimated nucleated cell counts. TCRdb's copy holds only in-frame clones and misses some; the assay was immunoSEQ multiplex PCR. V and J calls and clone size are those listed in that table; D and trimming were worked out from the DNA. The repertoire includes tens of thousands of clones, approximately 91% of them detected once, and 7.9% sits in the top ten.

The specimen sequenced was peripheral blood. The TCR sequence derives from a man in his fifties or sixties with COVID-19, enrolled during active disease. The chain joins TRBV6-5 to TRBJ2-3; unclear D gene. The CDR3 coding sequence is TGTGCCAGCAGTCCTCGCGGCCCGCGAACAGATACGCAGTATTTT. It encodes CASSPRGPRTDTQYF.